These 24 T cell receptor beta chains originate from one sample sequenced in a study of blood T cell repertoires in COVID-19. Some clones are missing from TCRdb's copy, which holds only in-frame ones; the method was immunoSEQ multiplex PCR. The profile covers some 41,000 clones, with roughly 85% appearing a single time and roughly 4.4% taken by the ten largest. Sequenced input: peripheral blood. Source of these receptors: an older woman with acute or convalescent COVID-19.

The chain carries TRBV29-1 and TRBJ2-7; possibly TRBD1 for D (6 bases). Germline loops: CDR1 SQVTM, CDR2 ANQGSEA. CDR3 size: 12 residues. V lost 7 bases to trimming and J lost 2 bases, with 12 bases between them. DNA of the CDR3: TGCAGCGCTATGACAGGAACCTACGAGCAGTACTTC. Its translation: CSAMTGTYEQYF.

Written as DNA, the CDR3 is TGTGCCAGCTCACCACAGGCGGCAAACAATGAGCAGTTCTTC. Translated: CASSPQAANNEQFF. The chain combines TRBV18 with TRBJ2-1; D call uncertain. Per the germline V gene, CDR1 is KGHSH and CDR2 is LQKENI. The V end lost 1 base, the J end lost 5 bases, and 9 bases lay between the germline ends. The CDR3 runs to 14 residues.

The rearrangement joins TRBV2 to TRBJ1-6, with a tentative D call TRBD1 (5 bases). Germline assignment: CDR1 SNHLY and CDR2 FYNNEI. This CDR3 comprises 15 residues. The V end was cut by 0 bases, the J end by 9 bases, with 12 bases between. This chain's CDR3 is CASSEALGGSSPLHF. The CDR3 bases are TGTGCCAGCAGTGAAGCGCTGGGGGGAAGTTCACCCCTCCACTTT.

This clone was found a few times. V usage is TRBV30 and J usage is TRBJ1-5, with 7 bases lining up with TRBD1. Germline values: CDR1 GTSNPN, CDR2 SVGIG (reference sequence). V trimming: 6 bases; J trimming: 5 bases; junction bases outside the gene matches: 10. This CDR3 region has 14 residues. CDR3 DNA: TGTGCCTGCCAGCGGGCAGGGGGGTATCAGCCCCAGCATTTT. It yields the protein CACQRAGGYQPQHF. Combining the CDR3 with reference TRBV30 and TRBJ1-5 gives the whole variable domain SQTIHQWPATLVQPVGSPLSLECTVEGTSNPNLYWYRQAAGRGLQLLFYSVGIGQISSEVPQNLSASRPQDRQFILSSKKLLLSDSGFYLCACQRAGGYQPQHFGDGTRLSIL.

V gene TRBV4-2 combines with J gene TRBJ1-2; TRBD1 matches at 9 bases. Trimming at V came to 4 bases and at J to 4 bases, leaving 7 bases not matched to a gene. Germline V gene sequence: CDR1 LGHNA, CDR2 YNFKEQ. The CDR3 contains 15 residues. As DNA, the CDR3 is TGTGCCAGCAGCCCAATGGACAGGGGAGGCTATGGCTACACCTTC. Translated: CASSPMDRGGYGYTF.

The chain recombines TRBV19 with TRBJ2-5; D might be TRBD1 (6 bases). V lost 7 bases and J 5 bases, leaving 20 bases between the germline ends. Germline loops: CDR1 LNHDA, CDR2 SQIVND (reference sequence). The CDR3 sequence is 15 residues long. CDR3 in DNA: TGTGCCAGTAAGAGGACCCAGGGGATTTTGGAGACCCAGTACTTC. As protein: CASKRTQGILETQYF. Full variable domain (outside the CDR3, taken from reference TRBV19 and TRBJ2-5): DGGITQSPKYLFRKEGQNVTLSCEQNLNHDAMYWYRQDPGQGLRLIYYSQIVNDFQKGDIAEGYSVSREKKESFPLTVTSAQKNPTAFYLCASKRTQGILETQYFGPGTRLLVL.

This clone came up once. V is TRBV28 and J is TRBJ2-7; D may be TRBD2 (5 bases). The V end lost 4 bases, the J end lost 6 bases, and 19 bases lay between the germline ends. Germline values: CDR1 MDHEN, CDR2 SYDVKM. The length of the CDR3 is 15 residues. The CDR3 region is CASSSRTHPGSEQYF. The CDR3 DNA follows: TGTGCCAGCAGTTCTCGGACCCATCCGGGGAGCGAGCAGTACTTC.

The CDR3 DNA sequence: TGCAGCGTTGCCTCACTTCGACAGGGGGCGGGTGGCTACACCTTC. Its protein is CSVASLRQGAGGYTF. The V and J genes are TRBV29-1 and TRBJ1-2, with 10 bases matching TRBD1. The germline CDR1 and CDR2 sequences are SQVTM and ANQGSEA. The V segment lost 4 bases and the J segment 7 bases; nucleotides outside the gene matches: 12. CDR3 length equals 15 residues.

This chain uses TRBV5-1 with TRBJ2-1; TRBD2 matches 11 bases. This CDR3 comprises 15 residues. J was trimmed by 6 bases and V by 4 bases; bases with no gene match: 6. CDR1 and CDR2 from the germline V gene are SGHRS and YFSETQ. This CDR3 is CASSPPSGRTNEQFF. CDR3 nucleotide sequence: TGCGCCAGCAGCCCCCCTAGCGGGAGGACCAATGAGCAGTTCTTC.

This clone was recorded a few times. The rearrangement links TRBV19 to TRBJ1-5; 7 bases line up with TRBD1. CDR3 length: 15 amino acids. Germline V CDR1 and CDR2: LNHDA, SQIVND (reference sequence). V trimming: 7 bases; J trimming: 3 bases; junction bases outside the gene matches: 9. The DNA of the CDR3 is TGTGCCAGTATAAAGACAGGGTGGGTCAATCAGCCCCAGCATTTT. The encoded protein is CASIKTGWVNQPQHF.

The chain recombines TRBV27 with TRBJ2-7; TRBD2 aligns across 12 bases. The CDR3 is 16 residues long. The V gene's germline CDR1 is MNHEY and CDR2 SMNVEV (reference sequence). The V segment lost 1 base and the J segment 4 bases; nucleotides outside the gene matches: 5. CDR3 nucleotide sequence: TGTGCCAGCAGTTTATATCTAGCGGGAGGGCTATACGAGCAGTACTTC. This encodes CASSLYLAGGLYEQYF.

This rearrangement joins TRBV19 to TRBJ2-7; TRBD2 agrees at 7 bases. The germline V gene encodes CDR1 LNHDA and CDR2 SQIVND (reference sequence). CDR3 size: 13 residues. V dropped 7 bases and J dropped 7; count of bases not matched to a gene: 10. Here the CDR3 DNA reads TGTGCCAGTACAGAGCGGGGAGAGGGTGAGCAGTACTTC. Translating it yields CASTERGEGEQYF.

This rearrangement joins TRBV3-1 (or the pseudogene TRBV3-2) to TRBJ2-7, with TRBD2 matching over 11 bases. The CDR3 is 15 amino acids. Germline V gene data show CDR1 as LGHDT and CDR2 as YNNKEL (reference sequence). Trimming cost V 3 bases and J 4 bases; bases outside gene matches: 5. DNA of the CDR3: TGTGCCAGCAGCCAGGGTGGGACTAGCGGTTACGAGCAGTACTTC. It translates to CASSQGGTSGYEQYF.

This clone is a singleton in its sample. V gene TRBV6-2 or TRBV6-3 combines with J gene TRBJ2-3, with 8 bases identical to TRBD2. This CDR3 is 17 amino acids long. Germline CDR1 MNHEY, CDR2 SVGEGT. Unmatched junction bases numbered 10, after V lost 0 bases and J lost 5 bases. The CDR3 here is CASSYSAAGGYLDTQYF. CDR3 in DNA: TGTGCCAGCAGTTACTCCGCGGCGGGAGGTTACTTAGATACGCAGTATTTT.

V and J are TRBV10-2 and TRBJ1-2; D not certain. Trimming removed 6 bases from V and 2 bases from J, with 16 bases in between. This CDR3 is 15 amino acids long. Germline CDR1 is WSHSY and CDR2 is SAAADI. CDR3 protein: CASSPALPGNYGYTF. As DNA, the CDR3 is TGCGCCAGCAGCCCGGCCCTCCCCGGGAACTATGGCTACACCTTC.

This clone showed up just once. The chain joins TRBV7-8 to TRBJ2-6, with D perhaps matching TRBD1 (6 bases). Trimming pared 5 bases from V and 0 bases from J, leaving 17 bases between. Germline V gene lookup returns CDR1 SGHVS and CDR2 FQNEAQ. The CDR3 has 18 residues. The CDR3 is CASSTPARGRSGANVLTF. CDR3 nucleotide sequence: TGTGCCAGCAGCACCCCCGCCAGGGGACGCTCTGGGGCCAACGTCCTGACTTTC.

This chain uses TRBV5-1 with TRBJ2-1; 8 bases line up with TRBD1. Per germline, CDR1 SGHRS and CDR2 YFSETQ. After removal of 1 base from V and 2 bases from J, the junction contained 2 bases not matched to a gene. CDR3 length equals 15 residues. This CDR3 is CASSLQGAAYNEQFF. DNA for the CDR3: TGCGCCAGCAGCTTGCAGGGGGCAGCCTACAATGAGCAGTTCTTC.

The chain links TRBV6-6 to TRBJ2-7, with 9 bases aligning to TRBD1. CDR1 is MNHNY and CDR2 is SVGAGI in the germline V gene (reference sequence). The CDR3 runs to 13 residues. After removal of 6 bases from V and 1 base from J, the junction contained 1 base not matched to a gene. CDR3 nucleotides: TGTGCCAGCAGGGGGACAGGGTCCTACGAGCAGTACTTC. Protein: CASRGTGSYEQYF.

The CDR3 DNA follows: TGTGCCAGCAGGAAGACAGGGGGCAATGGCTACACCTTC. Its protein is CASRKTGGNGYTF. The genes are TRBV6-5 and TRBJ1-2; TRBD1 aligns across 10 bases. Germline trimming cut 6 bases from V and 6 bases from J; bases unmatched to any gene: 4. The CDR3 is made up of 13 amino acids. The germline CDR1 and CDR2 sequences are MNHEY and SVGAGI.

The DNA for the CDR3 is TGTGCCAGCAGCCGGCCCGGGGGTGCTGAAGCTTTCTTT. This sequence encodes CASSRPGGAEAFF. The chain couples TRBV7-3 to TRBJ1-1, with D tentatively TRBD1 (5 bases). The CDR3 is made up of 13 amino acids. CDR1 and CDR2 (germline): SGHTA, FQGTGA. Trimming shortened V by 5 bases and J by 6 bases, and 13 bases separated the two germline ends.

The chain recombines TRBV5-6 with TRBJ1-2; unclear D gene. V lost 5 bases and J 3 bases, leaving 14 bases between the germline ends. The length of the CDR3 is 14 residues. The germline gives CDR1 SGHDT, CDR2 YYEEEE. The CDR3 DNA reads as TGTGCCAGCAGGTCGGGGAGATCCCACTATGGCTACACCTTC. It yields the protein CASRSGRSHYGYTF.

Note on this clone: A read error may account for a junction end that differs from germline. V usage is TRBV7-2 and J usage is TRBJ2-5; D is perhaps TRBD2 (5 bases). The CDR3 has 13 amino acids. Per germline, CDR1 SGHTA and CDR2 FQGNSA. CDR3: CASSSGLQKTQYF. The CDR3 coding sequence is TGTGCCAGCAGCTCTGGACTCCAAAAGACCCAGTACTTC. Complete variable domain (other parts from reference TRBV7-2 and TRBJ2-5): GAGVSQSPSNKVTEKGKDVELRCDPISGHTALYWYRQSLGQGLEFLIYFQGNSAPDKSGLPSDRFSAERTGGSVSTLTIQRTQQEDSAVYLCASSSGLQKTQYFGPGTRLLVL.

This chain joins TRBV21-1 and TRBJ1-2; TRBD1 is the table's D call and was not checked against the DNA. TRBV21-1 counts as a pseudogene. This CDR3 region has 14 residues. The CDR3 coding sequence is TGTGCCAGCAGCAAAGGAAGGGGAAACTATGGCTACACCTTC. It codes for CASSKGRGNYGYTF.

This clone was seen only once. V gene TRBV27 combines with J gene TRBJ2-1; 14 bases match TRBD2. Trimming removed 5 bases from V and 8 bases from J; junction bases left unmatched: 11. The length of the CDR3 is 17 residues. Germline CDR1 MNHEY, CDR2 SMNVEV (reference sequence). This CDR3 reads CASSPRGTSGRGDEQFF. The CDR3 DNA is TGTGCCAGCAGTCCGAGGGGGACTAGCGGGAGAGGGGATGAGCAGTTCTTC.